These 25 T cell receptor beta chains share one sample of origin, sequenced in a study of cytomegalovirus exposure and HLA in healthy donors. With 60 Vbeta and 13 Jbeta primers, the PCR was carried out. TCRdb's copy holds only in-frame clones and misses some; the assay was immunoSEQ multiplex PCR. Altogether around 130,000 clones are present, approximately 84% being singletons, with the ten largest covering 2.7%. The sample taken for sequencing was PBMCs. These receptors originate from a boy younger than 10 in good health and CMV-seronegative.

The genes are TRBV5-4 and TRBJ2-2; D gene ambiguous. CDR3 length: 16 amino acids. Germline V lookup: CDR1 SGHNT, CDR2 YYREEE (reference sequence). Trimming removed 2 bases at V and 3 bases at J, with 14 bases between. The CDR3 DNA sequence: TGTGCCAGCAGCTTAGAACTAACTACTTACACCGGGGAGCTGTTTTTT. Its translation is CASSLELTTYTGELFF.

The chain couples TRBV10-3 to TRBJ2-1, with a tentative D call TRBD2 (5 bases). V was trimmed by 0 bases and J by 4 bases, leaving 16 bases between them. The CDR3 covers 17 residues. From germline, CDR1 is ENHRY and CDR2 SYGVKD. CDR3 sequence (DNA): TGTGCCATCAGTGAGTCGGCCGCGGACTCCATATACAATGAGCAGTTCTTC. Its protein is CAISESAADSIYNEQFF.

This chain connects TRBV19 to TRBJ1-5; possible D gene TRBD1, 5 bases. The CDR3 sequence is 16 residues long. CDR1 LNHDA and CDR2 SQIVND come from the germline V gene (reference sequence). Trimming took off 1 base at V and 1 base at J, with 11 bases between the two ends. CDR3 bases: TGTGCCAGTAGTATAGCACCGGACATAAGCAATCAGCCCCAGCATTTT. Protein sequence: CASSIAPDISNQPQHF.

This chain connects TRBV6-6 to TRBJ2-5, with a weak D call TRBD2 (6 bases). V lost 8 bases, J lost 5 bases, and 15 bases lay in between. CDR1 is MNHNY and CDR2 is SVGAGI in the germline V gene (reference sequence). CDR3 length: 13 amino acids. DNA for the CDR3: TGTGCCAGCTGTGGTCTTGCGGGGGAGACCCAGTACTTC. It is translated as CASCGLAGETQYF.

This clone was seen only once. The rearrangement uses TRBV30 and TRBJ2-1, with 11 bases aligning to TRBD2. The CDR3 is made up of 16 amino acids. Losses at the gene ends were 5 bases for V and 8 bases for J; bases not matched to a gene: 14. Germline assignment: CDR1 GTSNPN and CDR2 SVGIG (reference sequence). DNA of the CDR3: TGTGCCTGGGAGGATCAACTAGCGGGAGCAACCTATGAGCAGTTCTTC. Encoded protein: CAWEDQLAGATYEQFF.

This sequence joins TRBV7-3 and TRBJ2-1, with a possible D match to TRBD2 (6 bases). V was trimmed by 3 bases and J by 3 bases, leaving 9 bases between them. Germline loops: CDR1 SGHTA, CDR2 FQGTGA. CDR3 size: 14 residues. The chain's CDR3 is CASSLRTNYNEQFF. CDR3 DNA sequence: TGTGCCAGCAGCTTGAGGACTAACTACAATGAGCAGTTCTTC.

This chain connects TRBV5-1 to TRBJ2-7, with 7 bases fitting TRBD1. The CDR3 totals 14 residues. After removal of 2 bases from V and 4 bases from J, the junction contained 6 bases not matched to a gene. Per germline, CDR1 SGHRS and CDR2 YFSETQ. CDR3 bases: TGCGCCAGCAGCTTTAACAGGGGTGGGTACGAGCAGTACTTC. Its protein product is CASSFNRGGYEQYF.

The CDR3 coding sequence is TGTGCCTGTCTGGGACAGGACTCTTCCTCTGGGGCCAACGTCCTGACTTTC. This sequence encodes CACLGQDSSSGANVLTF. V usage is TRBV2 and J usage is TRBJ2-6; 8 nucleotides agree with TRBD1. V shed 11 bases and J 0 bases; nucleotides not matched to a gene: 12. The germline CDR1 and CDR2 sequences are SNHLY and FYNNEI. This CDR3 has 17 residues.

This chain joins TRBV6-1 and TRBJ2-7; 9 nucleotides agree with TRBD1. There are 15 residues in the CDR3. V lost 6 bases and J lost 2; bases outside the gene matches: 8. The germline V gene has CDR1 MNHNS and CDR2 SASEGT. Written as DNA, the CDR3 is TGTGCCAGCAGGCCCGGGACAGGGATAGCCTACGAGCAGTACGTC. Translating it yields CASRPGTGIAYEQYV.

The chain combines TRBV5-1 with TRBJ2-2, with D maybe TRBD2 (5 bases). V was shortened by 5 bases and J by 1 base, with 12 bases between the two germline ends. CDR3 length equals 15 residues. Per the germline V gene, CDR1 is SGHRS and CDR2 is YFSETQ. CDR3 DNA sequence: TGCGCCAGCAGAGATACCGGGAAGAACACCGGGGAGCTGTTTTTT. Protein sequence: CASRDTGKNTGELFF. Complete variable domain (other parts from reference TRBV5-1 and TRBJ2-2): KAGVTQTPRYLIKTRGQQVTLSCSPISGHRSVSWYQQTPGQGLQFLFEYFSETQRNKGNFPGRFSGRQFSNSRSEMNVSTLELGDSALYLCASRDTGKNTGELFFGEGSRLTVL.

The chain recombines TRBV6-1 with TRBJ2-1, with D unresolved. In germline, CDR1 is MNHNS, CDR2 SASEGT. V was pared by 5 bases and J by 7 bases, with 9 bases between. There are 12 residues in the CDR3. The CDR3 region has the DNA TGTGCCAGCAGTTCCCACGGGAATGAGCAGTTCTTC. As protein: CASSSHGNEQFF.

The V gene is TRBV5-4, the J gene TRBJ2-1; 10 nucleotides line up with TRBD2. The V gene end was trimmed by 5 bases and the J gene end by 7 bases; junction bases not matched to a gene: 9. CDR3 length: 15 residues. Germline lookup yields CDR1 SGHNT and CDR2 YYREEE (reference sequence). This CDR3 is CASRNPGLARNEQFF. The CDR3 DNA follows: TGTGCCAGCAGAAATCCGGGACTAGCGAGGAATGAGCAGTTCTTC.

The rearrangement links TRBV2 to TRBJ2-2, with 10 bases that match TRBD2. The CDR3 is 19 residues long. The germline gives CDR1 SNHLY, CDR2 FYNNEI. This chain's CDR3 is CVQILKKVLAGPNTGELFF. In DNA form, the CDR3 reads TGTGTCCAAATCCTAAAAAAAGTACTAGCGGGACCGAACACCGGGGAGCTGTTTTTT.

This chain uses TRBV11-3 with TRBJ2-1; 7 nucleotides match TRBD2. The CDR3 length is 20 residues. J gave up 0 bases and V 5 bases, and 19 bases lay outside the gene matches. Germline CDR1 SGHNT, CDR2 YENEEA. The CDR3 DNA reads TGTGCCAGCAGCCCCTTGGTGGGCGGGAGACGCCCCAGCTCCTACAATGAGCAGTTCTTC. Its protein product is CASSPLVGGRRPSSYNEQFF.

This sequence joins TRBV7-9 and TRBJ1-2; the match to TRBD1 covers 8 bases. CDR3 length: 14 amino acids. V was pared by 5 bases and J by 4 bases, with 6 bases of the junction left unmatched. Per the germline V gene, CDR1 is SEHNR and CDR2 is FQNEAQ (reference sequence). The CDR3 loop reads CASSRQGIGYGYTF. The CDR3 bases are TGTGCCAGCAGCCGACAGGGGATCGGCTATGGCTACACCTTC.

V usage is TRBV15 and J usage is TRBJ1-2; perhaps TRBD1 as D (5 bases). The CDR3 totals 15 residues. Germline values: CDR1 LNHNV, CDR2 YYDKDF (reference sequence). V lost 4 bases and J 1 base, leaving 13 bases between the germline ends. This CDR3 is CATSMVDRLNYGYTF. In DNA, the CDR3 is TGTGCCACCAGCATGGTAGACAGACTTAACTATGGCTACACCTTC.

This clone was found once. This chain connects TRBV7-6 to TRBJ2-7, with D unresolved. With 1 base removed from V and 6 bases from J, the gap between germline ends came to 13 bases. Germline CDR1 reads SGHVS; CDR2 reads FNYEAQ. The CDR3 contains 14 residues. The CDR3 here is CASSLGLPPGEQYF. For the CDR3, the DNA is TGTGCCAGCAGCTTAGGACTTCCCCCGGGCGAGCAGTACTTC.

The chain joins TRBV5-1 to TRBJ2-2, with TRBD2 matching 11 bases. The CDR3 is 18 residues long. Trimming cost V 3 bases and J 4 bases; bases outside gene matches: 11. Germline V gives CDR1 SGHRS, CDR2 YFSETQ. The CDR3 sequence: CASSSLRTSGPVTGELFF. CDR3 DNA: TGCGCCAGCAGCTCGCTTCGGACTAGCGGGCCTGTCACCGGGGAGCTGTTTTTT.

This chain connects TRBV11-1 to TRBJ1-2, with 10 bases matching TRBD1. The CDR3 loop spans 15 amino acids. Trimming removed 5 bases from V and 7 bases from J; junction bases left unmatched: 10. Germline values: CDR1 SGHAT, CDR2 FQDESV (reference sequence). The CDR3 DNA sequence: TGTGCCAGCAGCAAATCCGACAGGGGGCCCGCTGGCTACACCTTC. Protein: CASSKSDRGPAGYTF.

The rearrangement links TRBV11-2 to TRBJ1-2; D uncertain. V lost 5 bases and J 4 bases, leaving 11 bases between the germline ends. This CDR3 region has 13 residues. In germline, CDR1 is SGHAT, CDR2 FQNNGV. This CDR3 is CASSPGRSYGYTF. The DNA for the CDR3 is TGTGCCAGCAGCCCCGGGAGGAGCTATGGCTACACCTTC.

The chain combines TRBV10-3 with TRBJ2-1; no firm D call. Per germline, CDR1 ENHRY and CDR2 SYGVKD. The CDR3 has 14 residues. Trimming cost V 3 bases and J 8 bases, with 14 bases left between them. The CDR3 sequence: CAISDVNAEHEQFF. The CDR3 nucleotides are TGTGCCATCAGTGATGTTAACGCGGAGCATGAGCAGTTCTTC.

J is TRBJ1-6 and V is TRBV11-2; no clear D. The V end was cut by 5 bases, the J end by 7 bases, with 15 bases between. The CDR3 has 15 amino acids. Germline V lookup: CDR1 SGHAT, CDR2 FQNNGV. CDR3 nucleotide sequence: TGTGCCAGCAGCCCCCGGGGAGGGTTCAATTCACCCCTCCACTTT. This translates into CASSPRGGFNSPLHF. The whole variable domain, filled in from reference TRBV11-2 and TRBJ1-6, reads EAGVAQSPRYKIIEKRQSVAFWCNPISGHATLYWYQQILGQGPKLLIQFQNNGVVDDSQLPKDRFSAERLKGVDSTLKIQPAKLEDSAVYLCASSPRGGFNSPLHFGNGTRLTVT.

This chain connects TRBV2 to TRBJ2-2, with a weak D call TRBD2 (7 bases). The CDR3 totals 18 residues. The V end lost 2 bases, the J end lost 3 bases, and 19 bases lay between the germline ends. Per the germline V gene, CDR1 is SNHLY and CDR2 is FYNNEI. The CDR3, as DNA: TGTGCCAGCAGTGAACGGCTGGGGGCGGGAGTACACACCGGGGAGCTGTTTTTT. Protein: CASSERLGAGVHTGELFF.

This chain uses TRBV11-2 with TRBJ2-1; 16 bases map to TRBD2. The CDR3 contains 18 residues. Germline-derived CDR1 and CDR2 are SGHAT and FQNNGV. The ends lost 2 bases at V and 5 bases at J; junction bases unmatched: 6. The CDR3 bases are TGTGCCAGCAGCTTATCGGGACTAGCGGGGGGGCCACACAATGAGCAGTTCTTC. Translating it yields CASSLSGLAGGPHNEQFF.

This clone was seen a few times. The genes are TRBV6-5 and TRBJ1-3; a weak D match, TRBD1 (5 bases). The V end was cut by 6 bases, the J end by 4 bases, with 10 bases between. The length of the CDR3 is 13 residues. The germline CDR1 and CDR2 sequences are MNHEY and SVGAGI. The CDR3 here is CASRTRQGNTIYF. The CDR3 DNA is TGTGCCAGCAGGACGCGACAGGGAAACACCATATATTTT.